This T cell receptor beta chain was sequenced for a study of radiation and T cells in renal cell carcinoma. General study points: Without pretreatment biopsies, baseline tumor clonotype presence was undetermined.

Sequencing used immunoSEQ multiplex PCR; TCRdb keeps in-frame clones, though not all of them. Of about 86,000 clones listed, around four fifths are singletons. In the case of this clone: As yet, its antigen is unknown.

Time point of the sample: blood 4 weeks post-SBRT, at nephrectomy. Treatment specified: 15 Gy SBRT to primary tumor, nephrectomy 4 weeks later. Nephrectomy followed 15 Gy stereotactic body radiation by 4 weeks. Radiation-treated patients gave blood at baseline, week 2 and week 4. This CDR3 comprises 14 residues. Germline V gene lookup returns CDR1 SGHVS and CDR2 FQNEAQ. Trimming stripped 5 bases from V and 7 bases from J, with 12 bases between. This clonotype was obtained from a man aged 50-59 years with renal cell carcinoma. The input for sequencing was blood, taken from a patient whose treatment included radiotherapy and nephrectomy. V is TRBV7-8 and J is TRBJ1-6, with D possibly TRBD1 on 6 matching bases. This CDR3 is CASSTTGRNSPLHF. The DNA of the CDR3 is TGTGCCAGCAGCACCACAGGGCGCAATTCACCCCTCCACTTT.